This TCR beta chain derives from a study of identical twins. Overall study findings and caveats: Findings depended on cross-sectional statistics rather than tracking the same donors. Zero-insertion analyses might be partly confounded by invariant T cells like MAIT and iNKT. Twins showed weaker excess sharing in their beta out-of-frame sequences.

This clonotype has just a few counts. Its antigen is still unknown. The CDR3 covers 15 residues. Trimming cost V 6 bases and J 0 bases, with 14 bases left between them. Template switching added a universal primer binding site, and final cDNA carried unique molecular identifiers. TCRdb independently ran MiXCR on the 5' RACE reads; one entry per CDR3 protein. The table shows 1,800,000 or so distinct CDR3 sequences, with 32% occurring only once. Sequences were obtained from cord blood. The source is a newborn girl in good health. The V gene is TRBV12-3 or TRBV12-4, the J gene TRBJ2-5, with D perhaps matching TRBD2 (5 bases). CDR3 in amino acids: CASSRLAGHQETQYF. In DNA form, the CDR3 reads TGTGCCAGCAGCCGACTCGCGGGCCACCAAGAGACCCAGTACTTC.